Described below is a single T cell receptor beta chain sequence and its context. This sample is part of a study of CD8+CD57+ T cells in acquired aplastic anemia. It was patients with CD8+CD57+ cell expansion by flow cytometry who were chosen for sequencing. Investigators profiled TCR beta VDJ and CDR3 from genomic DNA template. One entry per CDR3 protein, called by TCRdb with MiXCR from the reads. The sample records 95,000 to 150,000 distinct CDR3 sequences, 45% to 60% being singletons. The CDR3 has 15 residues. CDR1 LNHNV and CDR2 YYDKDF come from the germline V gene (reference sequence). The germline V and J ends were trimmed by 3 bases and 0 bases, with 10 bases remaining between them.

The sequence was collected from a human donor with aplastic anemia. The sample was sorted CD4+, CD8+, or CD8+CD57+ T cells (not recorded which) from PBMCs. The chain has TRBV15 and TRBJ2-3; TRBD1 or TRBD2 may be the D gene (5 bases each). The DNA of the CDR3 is TGTGCCACCAGCAGGGGGACGGCTAGCACAGATACGCAGTATTTT. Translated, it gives CATSRGTASTDTQYF.